Presented here are 17 T cell receptor beta chains from one specimen sequenced in a study of cytomegalovirus exposure and HLA in healthy donors. Both 60 Vbeta primers and 13 Jbeta primers went into the PCR. Libraries were prepared by immunoSEQ multiplex PCR; TCRdb keeps only in-frame clonotypes and omits some of them. This sample's table has around 65,000 clones. The sequenced sample consisted of PBMCs. These receptors were obtained from a man aged 25 to 40 in good health and CMV-seropositive.

V usage is TRBV30 and J usage is TRBJ2-7, with 12 bases lining up with TRBD1. Trimming removed 1 base from V and 5 bases from J; junction bases left unmatched: 6. The germline V gene has CDR1 GTSNPN and CDR2 SVGIG (reference sequence). This CDR3 is built from 15 residues. CDR3: CAWSEGTGGVNEQYF. The CDR3 DNA sequence: TGTGCCTGGAGTGAAGGGACAGGGGGCGTAAACGAGCAGTACTTC.

This chain connects TRBV7-9 to TRBJ1-2; 8 bases align to TRBD1. CDR3 length equals 16 residues. J lost 4 bases, V lost 0 bases, and 7 bases had no gene match. CDR1 is SEHNR, CDR2 FQNEAQ, per germline (reference sequence). CDR3 DNA sequence: TGTGCCAGCAGCTTAGCGGCAGGGGGCGCAGGCTATGGCTACACCTTC. Translated: CASSLAAGGAGYGYTF.

This chain joins TRBV30 and TRBJ1-1; D is ambiguous. Trimming left V 4 bases short and J 2 bases short, with 5 bases between. The germline V gene has CDR1 GTSNPN and CDR2 SVGIG (reference sequence). This CDR3 contains 11 residues. This CDR3 reads CAWTTNTEAFF. CDR3 nucleotide sequence: TGTGCCTGGACGACTAACACTGAAGCTTTCTTT.

The V call is TRBV5-6, the J call TRBJ1-2; tentative D call: TRBD1 (5 bases). V was cut by 4 bases and J by 3 bases, with 13 bases left in between. Germline assignment: CDR1 SGHDT and CDR2 YYEEEE. The CDR3 length is 14 residues. CDR3 nucleotides: TGTGCCAGCAGCCTAGGACAAGGGCACTATGGCTACACCTTC. As protein: CASSLGQGHYGYTF. The whole variable domain, filled in from reference TRBV5-6 and TRBJ1-2, reads DAGVTQSPTHLIKTRGQQVTLRCSPKSGHDTVSWYQQALGQGPQFIFQYYEEEERQRGNFPDRFSGHQFPNYSSELNVNALLLGDSALYLCASSLGQGHYGYTFGSGTRLTVV.

The rearrangement uses TRBV18 and TRBJ1-4; the D is unclear. The CDR3 covers 16 residues. V lost 2 bases and J lost 3, with 13 bases in between. Germline-derived CDR1 and CDR2 are KGHSH and LQKENI. This chain's CDR3 is CASSPRILGANEKLFF. The DNA of the CDR3 is TGTGCCAGCTCACCAAGGATCCTTGGAGCTAATGAAAAACTGTTTTTT.

The rearrangement joins TRBV5-1 to TRBJ1-4; possible D gene TRBD1, 6 bases. CDR3 length: 14 residues. Germline assignment: CDR1 SGHRS and CDR2 YFSETQ. The germline V and J ends were trimmed by 2 bases and 5 bases, with 10 bases remaining between them. This chain's CDR3 is CASSFEQGNEKLFF. The CDR3 region has the DNA TGCGCCAGCAGCTTCGAACAGGGAAATGAAAAACTGTTTTTT.

The chain has TRBV9 and TRBJ2-5; tentatively, D is TRBD1 (6 bases). The CDR3 covers 17 residues. Germline CDR1 is SGDLS and CDR2 is YYNGEE. Trimming removed 3 bases from V and 0 bases from J, with 18 bases in between. This CDR3 reads CASSAPRDRTDQETQYF. The CDR3 DNA sequence: TGTGCCAGCAGCGCCCCTCGCGACAGGACCGACCAAGAGACCCAGTACTTC.

The chain couples TRBV5-1 to TRBJ1-2; tentatively, D is TRBD1 (5 bases). The germline V gene encodes CDR1 SGHRS and CDR2 YFSETQ. This CDR3 is built from 15 residues. V shed 4 bases and J shed 4 bases, with 17 bases lying between them. The CDR3, as DNA: TGCGCCAGCAGCCTACCAGGAGACAGCCTCTATGGCTACACCTTC. Translated: CASSLPGDSLYGYTF.

To note about this clone: A read error may account for a junction end that differs from germline. V gene TRBV7-3 combines with J gene TRBJ1-5; D gene ambiguous. The CDR3 covers 20 residues. From germline, CDR1 is SGHTA and CDR2 FQGTGA. The CDR3 DNA reads TGTGCCAGCAGCTTAAACGAGTTTCGGGGAGAACGGTATAGCAATCAGCACCAGCATTTT. It translates to CASSLNEFRGERYSNQHQHF.

The rearrangement uses TRBV5-6 and TRBJ1-4; no reliable D call. Germline assignment: CDR1 SGHDT and CDR2 YYEEEE. V was shortened by 4 bases and J by 4 bases, with 5 bases between the two germline ends. The CDR3 consists of 12 residues. CDR3 region: CASSEYNEKLFF. The CDR3 coding sequence is TGTGCCAGCAGCGAGTATAATGAAAAACTGTTTTTT.

V is TRBV30 and J is TRBJ2-1; no reliable D call. Looked up from germline, CDR1 is GTSNPN and CDR2 is SVGIG (reference sequence). The germline V and J ends were trimmed by 0 bases and 5 bases, with 8 bases remaining between them. CDR3 size: 13 residues. The CDR3 region has the DNA TGTGCCTGGAGTGTACAACAGAACAATGAGCAGTTCTTC. Protein product: CAWSVQQNNEQFF.

The rearrangement uses TRBV6-1 and TRBJ2-7, with 8 bases lining up with TRBD2. The CDR3 consists of 14 residues. Germline CDR1 MNHNS, CDR2 SASEGT. V gave up 0 bases and J gave up 3 bases; unmatched junction bases: 1. This CDR3 reads CASSEAAGGYEQYF. The CDR3, as DNA: TGTGCCAGCAGTGAAGCTGCGGGGGGCTACGAGCAGTACTTC.

The genes are TRBV5-8 and TRBJ2-7; 7 nucleotides align to TRBD1. Per germline, CDR1 SGHTS and CDR2 YDEGEE. CDR3 length equals 14 residues. V shed 7 bases and J 1 base; nucleotides not matched to a gene: 8. The DNA of the CDR3 is TGTGCCAGCGTCTTACCGGGACAGTCCTACGAGCAGTACTTC. Translating gives CASVLPGQSYEQYF. Combining the CDR3 with reference TRBV5-8 and TRBJ2-7 gives the whole variable domain EAGVTQSPTHLIKTRGQQATLRCSPISGHTSVYWYQQALGLGLQFLLWYDEGEERNRGNFPPRFSGRQFPNYSSELNVNALELEDSALYLCASVLPGQSYEQYFGPGTRLTVT.

V gene TRBV7-3 combines with J gene TRBJ2-1; D is possibly TRBD1 (6 bases). Trimming took off 3 bases at V and 10 bases at J, with 7 bases between the two ends. Germline values: CDR1 SGHTA, CDR2 FQGTGA. The CDR3 totals 11 residues. The CDR3 is CASSFGQEQFF. The CDR3 DNA reads TGTGCCAGCAGCTTTGGACAGGAGCAGTTCTTC.

The J gene is TRBJ1-6, the V gene TRBV13, with D uncertain. V was pared by 5 bases and J by 0 bases, with 11 bases between. Germline CDR1 and CDR2: PRHDT and FYEKMQ (reference sequence). The CDR3 contains 16 residues. Here the CDR3 reads CASSPRGSSYNSPLHF. Written as DNA, the CDR3 is TGTGCCAGCAGCCCGAGAGGGAGCTCCTATAATTCACCCCTCCACTTT. The full variable domain, completed using reference TRBV13 and TRBJ1-6, is AAGVIQSPRHLIKEKRETATLKCYPIPRHDTVYWYQQGPGQDPQFLISFYEKMQSDKGSIPDRFSAQQFSDYHSELNMSSLELGDSALYFCASSPRGSSYNSPLHFGNGTRLTVT.

J is TRBJ2-3 and V is TRBV4-1; D is unresolved. V was pared by 1 base and J by 6 bases, with 11 bases between. Germline V CDR1 and CDR2: MGHRA, YSYEKL. CDR3 length: 14 residues. The CDR3, as DNA: TGCGCCAGCAGCCAAGTTCTACTCCCGGATACGCAGTATTTT. It is translated as CASSQVLLPDTQYF.

The chain uses TRBV29-1 and TRBJ2-7, with D possibly being TRBD2 (5 bases). V lost 7 bases, J lost 3 bases, and 13 bases lay in between. The CDR3 contains 12 residues. Germline V lookup: CDR1 SQVTM, CDR2 ANQGSEA. CDR3 protein: CSGGLNDYEQYF. As DNA, the CDR3 is TGCAGCGGAGGACTGAACGACTACGAGCAGTACTTC.